This TCR beta chain came from a study of blood T cell repertoires in COVID-19. On the study more broadly: T cells, B-cell-depleted T cells, or PBMCs supplied cDNA or gDNA.

Methods used by the authors: Estimation of nucleated cell counts relied on the amplification of reference gene primers. TCRdb's table, derived via immunoSEQ multiplex PCR, lists solely in-frame clones and lacks some. The V and J calls and the clone size are those of that table, but D and trimming were determined from the DNA. The table lists around 42,000 clones, roughly 84% of them singletons. This sequence was found in a woman in her seventies in a cohort sampled during active COVID-19. Input material: peripheral blood.

The CDR3 nucleotides read TGTGCCAGCAGCGGGACAGGGAGGGCGAAGACCCAGTACTTC. The encoded protein is CASSGTGRAKTQYF. The chain uses TRBV6-5 and TRBJ2-5, with 9 positions matching TRBD1. The CDR3 totals 14 residues. Germline V gene lookup returns CDR1 MNHEY and CDR2 SVGAGI. V was clipped by 6 bases and J by 6 bases; unmatched bases: 8.